This is a list of T cell receptor beta chains from one sample in a study of T cells after yellow fever vaccination. Each CDR3 protein gets one entry after TCRdb re-called the 5' RACE reads with MiXCR. This sample carries 300,000 or so distinct CDR3 sequences, approximately 8% of them seen once, and the ten largest clones take roughly 18%. The specimen comprised PBMCs, sampled 35 to 50 days after the first yellow fever vaccination. These receptors were collected from a man between 18 and 35 years old who received the YFV17D yellow fever vaccine. Both conserved end residues are part of each CDR3. Fields, in order: J gene, V gene, CDR3 protein.

J: TRBJ1-5; V: TRBV7-2; CDR3: CASSSAWYSNQPQHF
J: TRBJ1-3; V: TRBV9; CDR3: CASSETGSSGNTIYF
J: TRBJ2-3; V: TRBV7-2; CDR3: CASRPTGGTADTQYF
J: TRBJ2-3; V: TRBV29-1; CDR3: CSAEKLAGDTQYF
J: TRBJ2-2; V: TRBV6-2/TRBV6-3; CDR3: CATGNLKQVTGELFF
J: TRBJ1-1; V: TRBV5-1; CDR3: CASSLGQGSMNTEAFF
J: TRBJ2-3; V: TRBV5-6; CDR3: CATKKLAGDATDTQYF
J: TRBJ2-7; V: TRBV5-1; CDR3: CASSLRGQGSYEQYF
J: TRBJ1-4; V: TRBV5-5; CDR3: CASSPIGRTDEKLFF
J: TRBJ2-2; V: TRBV4-1; CDR3: CASSQGLGGVFTGELFF
J: TRBJ2-3; V: TRBV9; CDR3: CASSVSPENWAADTQYF
J: TRBJ2-1; V: TRBV7-2; CDR3: CASSLVLTGANEQFF
J: TRBJ1-2; V: TRBV20-1; CDR3: CSVPESGAHGYTF
J: TRBJ1-6; V: TRBV4-1; CDR3: CASSQVISGANSPLHF
J: TRBJ2-1; V: TRBV7-9; CDR3: CASSRRDGGPYNEQFF
J: TRBJ1-6; V: TRBV20-1; CDR3: CSATGADNSPLHF